This T cell receptor (beta chain) was recovered during a study of blood T cell repertoires in COVID-19 (dated by TCRdb to 2020 to 2022). In terms of the full investigation: The collaborator samples originated in the United States, Italy and Spain and spanned the acute and convalescent phases of COVID-19. The material from the prospective study consisted of cDNA or gDNA derived from T cells, B-cell-depleted T cells, or PBMCs. Subjects who had been exposed to COVID-19, were actively infected with it, or had recovered from it provided the deeply sampled blood TCRbeta repertoires that made up the dataset. A freely available public database, intended as a resource for researchers studying the immune response to SARS-CoV-2, is where the repertoires were released. Samples were obtained from the ongoing ImmuneRACE study (first 160 participants) and from 1,254 subjects provided by 6 global collaborators. A de-identified subject ID, COVID-19 status, age in years and sex were almost always included in the sample metadata. Where available, HLA class I and class II types were obtained from metadata supplied by the sample provider rather than from assay-based typing.

Each collaborating institution followed its own protocols to collect whole blood in K2EDTA tubes. Collaborator samples were shipped for TCRbeta analysis as frozen whole blood, isolated PBMCs, or DNA extracted from either sample type. Ends trimmed: V by 3 bases, J by 4 bases; bases unmatched to a gene: 6. CDR1 and CDR2 are read off the germline V gene (reference sequence) as GTSNPN and SVGIG. Reading from cysteine to phenylalanine, the CDR3 counts 14 amino acids. The DNA shown is the 42-base CDR3, in frame from base 1. The immunoSEQ Assay, a bias-controlled multiplex PCR, was used to amplify TCRbeta CDR3 regions from genomic DNA. For the original study's pipeline: Nucleated cell counts per sample were estimated from amplification of reference gene primers within the assay. Sequence reads were collapsed and filtered to measure the absolute abundance of every unique TCRbeta CDR3 rearrangement. For each sample, productive Simpson clonality was calculated as the square root of Simpson's diversity index over productive rearrangements. TCRdb obtained this table from immuneACCESS and retained in-frame rearrangements with V and J assigned. These tables miss some clones; where compared with another copy, unresolved V genes account for less than half of the shortfall, and the remainder is unexplained. The V and J calls and clone size are taken from that table; D and trimming were inferred from the DNA. This sample comprises about 150,000 clones, 75% to 95% of them detected only once. Jointly, the top ten make up roughly 0.51% of the sample.

What the authors observed across the whole study: Clinical and demographic metadata were provided uncurated, with the amount varying by source and participant.

Of note for this clone: Its antigen target is currently unknown. No base quality information exists; no much larger clone differs at one position.

In this chain, TRBV30 is recombined with TRBJ1-1; 9 bases in the junction line up with TRBD1. The sequenced sample consisted of peripheral blood. The clonotype originates from a man between 45 and 60 years old with acute or convalescent COVID-19. In nucleotide form, the sequence is TGTGCCTGGAGCGAACAGGGGGCGGGCACTGAAGCTTTCTTT. Its protein product is CAWSEQGAGTEAFF.